This is a list of T cell receptor beta chains from one sample in a study of cytomegalovirus exposure and HLA in healthy donors. Only in-frame clones appear in the TCRdb table, and some are missing; sequencing was by immunoSEQ multiplex PCR. Of more than 80,000 clones in the sample, 75% to 85% are singletons; the top ten hold more than 1.5%. Input material: PBMCs. These receptors were taken from a middle-aged man in good health and CMV-seronegative. CDR3s include the opening cysteine and the closing phenylalanine or tryptophan. A D gene is named only where the DNA matches it firmly. The size entry is marked missing in some rows and otherwise reads once, few, many or a size class.

cdr3_aa cdr3_nt d_call j_call v_call clone_size
CATHQQGRGRDEQFF TGTGCCACTCATCAACAAGGGCGGGGAAGGGATGAGCAGTTCTTC - TRBJ2-1 TRBV5-4 few
CASSLRLAGAGELFF TGTGCCAGCAGCTTACGTCTAGCGGGGGCCGGGGAGCTGTTTTTT TRBD2 TRBJ2-2 TRBV7-2 -
CAWSAGGRNYGYTF TGTGCCTGGAGCGCCGGGGGGCGAAACTATGGCTACACCTTC - TRBJ1-2 TRBV30 -
CASSPSDRHPNGYTF TGTGCCAGCAGCCCTTCAGACAGACACCCAAATGGCTACACCTTC - TRBJ1-2 TRBV7-2 -
CASSSRSSYEQYF TGTGCCAGCAGCTCCAGAAGCTCCTACGAGCAGTACTTC - TRBJ2-7 TRBV7-8 -
CASTQGQGVQPQHF TGTGCCAGCACCCAGGGACAGGGGGTTCAGCCCCAGCATTTT TRBD1 TRBJ1-5 TRBV6-1 once
CASSIAQTNEKLFF TGTGCCAGTAGTATCGCACAGACTAATGAAAAACTGTTTTTT - TRBJ1-4 TRBV19 -
CASSQRGMNTEAFF TGTGCCAGCAGCCAGAGGGGGATGAACACTGAAGCTTTCTTT - TRBJ1-1 TRBV7-8 -
CASIGGDGYTGELFF TGTGCCAGCATCGGAGGGGACGGCTACACCGGGGAGCTGTTTTTT - TRBJ2-2 TRBV6-1 -
CASSKRKETSGNYNEQFF TGTGCCAGCAGCAAAAGAAAGGAGACTAGCGGGAACTACAATGAGCAGTTCTTC - TRBJ2-1 TRBV21-1 -
CASSIDRGRTVGYTF TGTGCCAGCAGTATCGACAGGGGGCGAACGGTTGGCTACACCTTC TRBD1 TRBJ1-2 TRBV27 -
CASSFREGEQFF TGTGCCAGCAGCTTTAGGGAGGGTGAGCAGTTCTTC TRBD2 TRBJ2-1 TRBV7-3 few
CASSWERLYNQPQHF TGTGCCAGCAGTTGGGAGAGGCTTTACAATCAGCCCCAGCATTTT - TRBJ1-5 TRBV28 -
CAISVTSGGGEQFF TGTGCCATCAGTGTCACTAGCGGGGGAGGCGAGCAGTTCTTC TRBD2 TRBJ2-1 TRBV10-3 many
CASSGGVLVIINEQFF TGTGCCAGCAGCGGTGGAGTACTAGTCATCATCAATGAGCAGTTCTTC - TRBJ2-1 TRBV9 -
CASSSRVGVPEAFF TGTGCCAGCAGCTCCAGGGTTGGGGTTCCTGAAGCTTTCTTT - TRBJ1-1 TRBV9 -
CASSSIGDQETQYF TGCGCCAGCAGCTCAATAGGGGACCAAGAGACCCAGTACTTC - TRBJ2-5 TRBV5-1 -
CASSPLYSGGNEKLFF TGTGCCAGCTCACCACTGTATTCAGGGGGAAATGAAAAACTGTTTTTT TRBD1 TRBJ1-4 TRBV18 -
CASSLSGSTDTQYF TGTGCCAGCAGCTTGTCGGGAAGCACAGATACGCAGTATTTT - TRBJ2-3 TRBV5-1 -
CASSLVGGQGIYGYTF TGCGCCAGCAGCTTGGTGGGGGGACAGGGGATCTATGGCTACACCTTC TRBD1 TRBJ1-2 TRBV5-1 -
CASSLVGPGPYEQYF TGTGCCAGCAGCTTAGTGGGTCCAGGGCCCTACGAGCAGTACTTC - TRBJ2-7 TRBV11-2 -
CASSLGQGFREQYF TGCGCCAGCAGCTTGGGTCAGGGCTTCAGAGAGCAGTACTTC - TRBJ2-7 TRBV5-1 -
CASSPWTGQYEQYF TGTGCCAGCAGCCCGTGGACAGGGCAGTACGAGCAGTACTTC TRBD1 TRBJ2-7 TRBV7-8 -
CASSLGRGANTGELFF TGTGCCAGCAGCTTGGGTCGGGGGGCGAACACCGGGGAGCTGTTTTTT TRBD2 TRBJ2-2 TRBV5-4 -
CASLDRGAGETQYF TGTGCCAGCCTGGACAGGGGGGCAGGGGAGACCCAGTACTTC TRBD1 TRBJ2-5 TRBV19 -
CSASYDNLFF TGCAGTGCTAGTTATGACAATCTGTTTTTT - TRBJ1-4 TRBV20-1 -
CSSAGDTQYF TGCAGTTCAGCGGGAGATACGCAGTATTTT - TRBJ2-3 TRBV20-1 -
CASSNGQGITEAFF TGTGCCAGCAGTAACGGACAGGGGATCACTGAAGCTTTCTTT TRBD1 TRBJ1-1 TRBV27 -
CASLGAIGYEQYF TGTGCCAGCCTTGGGGCCATTGGTTACGAGCAGTACTTC - TRBJ2-7 TRBV2 -
CASSKVFHSNQPQHF TGTGCCAGCAGCAAAGTGTTCCATAGCAATCAGCCCCAGCATTTT - TRBJ1-5 TRBV21-1 -
CASSRPRQGVPSYQETQYF TGTGCCAGCAGCAGACCGAGGCAGGGGGTACCCTCGTACCAAGAGACCCAGTACTTC TRBD1 TRBJ2-5 TRBV14 -
CASSVYRAAEANTGELFF TGTGCCAGCAGCGTATACAGGGCGGCGGAGGCGAACACCGGGGAGCTGTTTTTT - TRBJ2-2 TRBV9 once
CASSRESRDSPLHF TGTGCCAGCAGTAGGGAGAGTAGGGATTCACCCCTCCACTTT - TRBJ1-6 TRBV6-6 -
CASSAEENTEAFF TGTGCCAGCAGCGCCGAGGAGAACACTGAAGCTTTCTTT - TRBJ1-1 TRBV27 few
CASSQRQGATLGAQYF TGCGCCAGCAGCCAAAGGCAGGGGGCGACTCTGGGGGCCCAGTACTTC TRBD1 TRBJ2-5 TRBV4-1 -
CASSEITSGGAGELFF TGTGCCAGCAGTGAAATCACTAGCGGGGGGGCCGGGGAGCTGTTTTTT TRBD2 TRBJ2-2 TRBV25-1 -
CASSYSGTNYEQYF TGTGCCAGCAGTTACTCCGGGACAAATTACGAGCAGTACTTC - TRBJ2-7 TRBV6-5 -
CASSTRGGDRRLNTEAFF TGTGCCAGTAGTACCAGAGGTGGGGACAGGCGTTTGAACACTGAAGCTTTCTTT TRBD1 TRBJ1-1 TRBV19 -
CASSLAWGGTGQPQHF TGTGCCAGCAGCTTAGCTTGGGGTGGGACAGGACAGCCCCAGCATTTT TRBD1 TRBJ1-5 TRBV7-2 -
CASTPLGQTDTQYF TGTGCCAGCACCCCTTTGGGACAGACAGATACGCAGTATTTT TRBD1 TRBJ2-3 TRBV27 -
CASSGQDRMGNGYTF TGTGCCAGCAGCGGACAAGACAGGATGGGTAATGGCTACACCTTC - TRBJ1-2 TRBV11-2 -
CASSSVREKLFF TGTGCCAGCTCATCGGTGCGTGAAAAACTGTTTTTT - TRBJ1-4 TRBV28 once
CASSSEAHSPLHF TGTGCCAGCAGCTCCGAAGCCCACTCACCCCTCCACTTT - TRBJ1-6 TRBV11-3 -
CATLQGGALGKLFF TGTGCCACCCTGCAAGGAGGGGCTTTAGGAAAACTGTTTTTT - TRBJ1-4 TRBV15 few
CASRPGLEETQYF TGTGCCAGCAGACCGGGACTAGAAGAGACCCAGTACTTC TRBD2 TRBJ2-5 TRBV11-2 -
CATKSTGVDEQFF TGTGCCACCAAATCCACAGGGGTGGATGAGCAGTTCTTC TRBD1 TRBJ2-1 TRBV19 -